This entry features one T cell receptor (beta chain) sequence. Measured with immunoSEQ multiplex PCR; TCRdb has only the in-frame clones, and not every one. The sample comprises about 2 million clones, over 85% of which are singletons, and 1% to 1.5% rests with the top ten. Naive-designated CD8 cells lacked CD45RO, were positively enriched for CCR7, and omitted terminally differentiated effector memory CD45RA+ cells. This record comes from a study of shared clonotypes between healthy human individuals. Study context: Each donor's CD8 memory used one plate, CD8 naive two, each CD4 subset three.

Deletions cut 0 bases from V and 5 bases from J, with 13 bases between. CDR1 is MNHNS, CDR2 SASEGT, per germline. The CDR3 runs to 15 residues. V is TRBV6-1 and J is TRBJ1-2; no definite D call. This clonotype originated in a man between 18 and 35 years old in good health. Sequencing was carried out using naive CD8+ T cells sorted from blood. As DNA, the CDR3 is TGTGCCAGCAGTGAAGCCCCGGCCATGGGGTATGGCTACACCTTC. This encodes CASSEAPAMGYGYTF.